This T cell receptor beta chain was found in a study of PD-1 blockade in classical Hodgkin lymphoma. Study-wide context: Nivolumab dosing for patients was 3 mg/kg, administered intravenously every 2 weeks. Overall study results and limits: CD4+ but not CD8+ TCR diversity rose significantly by C4D1.

No patient escaped relapse after autologous stem cell transplantation, and brentuximab vedotin exposure varied. The protocol was immunoSEQ multiplex PCR, while the TCRdb copy is restricted to in-frame clones and leaves out a portion. The sample consists of roughly 90,000 clones, roughly 76% of them appearing once. About this clone itself: Antigen specificity is unknown.

The CDR3 totals 14 residues. V shed 10 bases, J shed 0 bases, and the junction held 4 bases outside the gene matches. The V gene's germline CDR1 is MNHNY and CDR2 SVGAGI (reference sequence). The receptor comes from a human donor with classical Hodgkin lymphoma. J is TRBJ2-1 and V is TRBV6-6; 9 bases match TRBD2. The specimen comprised peripheral blood mononuclear cells (PBMCs), sampled before the second cycle of nivolumab. The CDR3, as DNA: TGTGCCACCCTAGCGGGACTCTCCTACAATGAGCAGTTCTTC. Translated: CATLAGLSYNEQFF.